The rows below give T cell receptor beta chains drawn from one sample of a study of blood T cell repertoires in COVID-19. Using immunoSEQ multiplex PCR, the repertoire was profiled, and TCRdb retains in-frame clones only, with some absent. The table has about 330,000 clones, 92% seen once. The sequencing input was PBMCs or T cells enriched from blood (not recorded which). The origin of the receptors is a woman in her 30s who had recovered from COVID-19. CDR3s include the opening cysteine and the closing phenylalanine or tryptophan. The D gene is left open where the match is weak. The size entry is marked missing in some rows and otherwise reads once, few, many or a size class.

CDR3 DNA | CDR3 protein | D gene | CDR3 length | J gene | clone size | V gene
TGTGCCAGCAGCCTGACAGGGGGAGTCCCCGGGGAGCTGTTTTTT | CASSLTGGVPGELFF | TRBD1 | 15 | TRBJ2-2 | - | TRBV11-3
TGTGCCAGCAGCTTAGATATGATAGTCACCGGGGAGCTGTTTTTT | CASSLDMIVTGELFF | - | 15 | TRBJ2-2 | - | TRBV7-9
TGTGCCAGCAGCTCCGTGCCGCAGGGGAACACTGAAGCTTTCTTT | CASSSVPQGNTEAFF | - | 15 | TRBJ1-1 | - | TRBV5-5
TGTGCCAGCAGTTTTGACCGACACTCCTGTACTGGAAACACCATATATTTT | CASSFDRHSCTGNTIYF | - | 17 | TRBJ1-3 | - | TRBV27
TGTGCCAGCAGCTTACGGACAGTGGGCACCGGGGAGCTGTTTTTT | CASSLRTVGTGELFF | - | 15 | TRBJ2-2 | - | TRBV7-9
TGTGCCAGCAGCGTGGGGGGAACTAATGAAAAACTGTTTTTT | CASSVGGTNEKLFF | - | 14 | TRBJ1-4 | - | TRBV13
TGTGCCAGTAGTCCCCAGGGTGGTGGAGAGACCCAGTACTTC | CASSPQGGGETQYF | - | 14 | TRBJ2-5 | - | TRBV19
TGTGCCAGCAGTTTATCCACAGCCATAGGCGAGCAGTTCTTC | CASSLSTAIGEQFF | - | 14 | TRBJ2-1 | - | TRBV27
TGTGCCAGCAGCCAAGCTCATTTACAGGGGTACTATGGCTACACCTTC | CASSQAHLQGYYGYTF | TRBD1 | 16 | TRBJ1-2 | - | TRBV3-1/TRBV3-2
TGTGCCAGCAGTTCACAGAACACTGAAGCTTTCTTT | CASSSQNTEAFF | - | 12 | TRBJ1-1 | - | TRBV6-2/TRBV6-3
TGTGCCAGCAGTGCCCAGGGCGGTTTAGCCAAAAACATTCAGTACTTC | CASSAQGGLAKNIQYF | - | 16 | TRBJ2-4 | - | TRBV2
TGTGCCAGCAGCTTGGATGGGGGCGGCTATGGCTACACCTTC | CASSLDGGGYGYTF | - | 14 | TRBJ1-2 | - | TRBV5-6
TGTGCCAGCAGTTTATATAGGGGCCCGGGCTTGGTAGATACGCAGTATTTT | CASSLYRGPGLVDTQYF | - | 17 | TRBJ2-3 | - | TRBV28
TGTGCCAGCAGTGGGACAGGGGGCGGGGAAGAGACCCAGTACTTC | CASSGTGGGEETQYF | TRBD1 | 15 | TRBJ2-5 | once | TRBV28
TGTGCCATCAGTGAGGGGGATGCCGCAGGGTTGTCCGAGCAGTACTTC | CAISEGDAAGLSEQYF | - | 16 | TRBJ2-7 | - | TRBV10-3
TGTGCCAGCCGGACTAGCGGCTACGAGCAGTACTTC | CASRTSGYEQYF | TRBD2 | 12 | TRBJ2-7 | - | TRBV3-1/TRBV3-2
TGTGCCAGCAGCCGAGGCGGATATGAAAAACTGTTTTTT | CASSRGGYEKLFF | - | 13 | TRBJ1-4 | - | TRBV7-8
TGTGCCAGCAGCCGGGCGGGAGGGACCTACAATGAGCAGTTCTTC | CASSRAGGTYNEQFF | TRBD2 | 15 | TRBJ2-1 | - | TRBV27
TGTGCCAGCAGTCCCTCTAGGCATAGCAATCAGCCCCAGCATTTT | CASSPSRHSNQPQHF | - | 15 | TRBJ1-5 | - | TRBV6-5
TGCGCCAGCAGCGCACGACAGGGTGGGGTGGATGGCTACACCTTC | CASSARQGGVDGYTF | TRBD1 | 15 | TRBJ1-2 | - | TRBV5-1
TGTGCCAGCAGTTTATCGAGAGACACTGAAGCTTTCTTT | CASSLSRDTEAFF | - | 13 | TRBJ1-1 | - | TRBV27
TGTGCCAGCAGTCACTTCTCGGGGTACGAGCAGTACTTC | CASSHFSGYEQYF | - | 13 | TRBJ2-7 | - | TRBV27
TGTGCCAGCAGCTTCCTTTACAATGAGCAGTTCTTC | CASSFLYNEQFF | - | 12 | TRBJ2-1 | - | TRBV5-6
TGTGCCAGCAGTTTCGGACAGGGTGGCTATGGCTACACCTTC | CASSFGQGGYGYTF | TRBD1 | 14 | TRBJ1-2 | - | TRBV28
TGTGCCAGCAGCAATAGCGGAAGCTCCTACAATGAGCAGTTCTTC | CASSNSGSSYNEQFF | - | 15 | TRBJ2-1 | - | TRBV7-2
TGTGCCAGCAGCGATCGGACTGGGTTGAACGAGCAGTACTTC | CASSDRTGLNEQYF | - | 14 | TRBJ2-7 | - | TRBV11-3
TGTGCCAGCAGCCCCATCCAGACTGGCCTCTTAGCCAAAAACATTCAGTACTTC | CASSPIQTGLLAKNIQYF | - | 18 | TRBJ2-4 | once | TRBV7-3
TGTGCCAGCAGCCTCGCCCCGGGACAATCCTACGAGCAGTACTTC | CASSLAPGQSYEQYF | - | 15 | TRBJ2-7 | - | TRBV11-3
TGTGCCAGTAGTATTAGTAGCAATCAGCCCCAGCATTTT | CASSISSNQPQHF | - | 13 | TRBJ1-5 | - | TRBV19
TGTGCCACCAGTGACCTGGACAGAACTTACAATCAGCCCCAGCATTTT | CATSDLDRTYNQPQHF | - | 16 | TRBJ1-5 | - | TRBV24-1
TGTGCCAGCAAATTGGACAGGGGAAACTATGGCTACACCTTC | CASKLDRGNYGYTF | TRBD1 | 14 | TRBJ1-2 | - | TRBV28
TGTGCCAGCTCAGTCGGGGAAGGCCACAACCTGAACACCGGGGAGCTGTTTTTT | CASSVGEGHNLNTGELFF | - | 18 | TRBJ2-2 | - | TRBV18
TGTGCCAGCTCTCGTGGACAGGGCTATCAGCCCCAGCATTTT | CASSRGQGYQPQHF | TRBD1 | 14 | TRBJ1-5 | - | TRBV18
TGTGCCAGCAGCTCGGAAAGGGGGACTAGCGGGGACAATGAGCAGTTCTTC | CASSSERGTSGDNEQFF | TRBD2 | 17 | TRBJ2-1 | - | TRBV13
TGTGCCACCAGCAGAGACCGGGGGGCTGGCACTGAAGCTTTCTTT | CATSRDRGAGTEAFF | - | 15 | TRBJ1-1 | once | TRBV15
TGTGCCAGCAGCTGGTCACTGGGACTCACTGAAGCTTTCTTT | CASSWSLGLTEAFF | - | 14 | TRBJ1-1 | - | TRBV11-3
TGTGCCACTCACAATACCTACGAGCAGTACTTC | CATHNTYEQYF | - | 11 | TRBJ2-7 | - | TRBV6-5
TGTGCCAGCAGTTACTCTTTCGCAGGGGCCGGCTACACCTTC | CASSYSFAGAGYTF | - | 14 | TRBJ1-2 | once | TRBV6-2/TRBV6-3
TGTGCCTCTCAAACCGGGACAGGGTTGGTTGAGCAGTTCTTC | CASQTGTGLVEQFF | TRBD1 | 14 | TRBJ2-1 | - | TRBV30
TGTGCCAGCTCCCAGACTGAAGCTTTCTTT | CASSQTEAFF | - | 10 | TRBJ1-1 | - | TRBV6-5
TGTGCCAGCACAACCACTGTCGGGAACACCGGGGAGCTGTTTTTT | CASTTTVGNTGELFF | - | 15 | TRBJ2-2 | - | TRBV28
TGTGCCAGCAGCTTGGCAGGGATGAACACTGAAGCTTTCTTT | CASSLAGMNTEAFF | - | 14 | TRBJ1-1 | - | TRBV5-6
TGTGCCATCAGTGAGGGCCTGACCTACGAGCAGTACTTC | CAISEGLTYEQYF | - | 13 | TRBJ2-7 | - | TRBV10-3
TGTGCCAGCTCACCAGCTAACAGGGGCAACTCTGGAAACACCATATATTTT | CASSPANRGNSGNTIYF | TRBD1 | 17 | TRBJ1-3 | - | TRBV18
TGTGCCACCTCGGTCGGGGGGGCTTCCTACGAGCAGTACTTC | CATSVGGASYEQYF | TRBD2 | 14 | TRBJ2-7 | - | TRBV7-9
TGTGCCAGCAGCCCGCTAGGGGGACAGGGGGCGCGGGATACGCAGTATTTT | CASSPLGGQGARDTQYF | TRBD1 | 17 | TRBJ2-3 | - | TRBV3-1/TRBV3-2
TGTGCCAGTAGTCCCGTGGCCAGGGTAGGAGCCAACACTGAAGCTTTCTTT | CASSPVARVGANTEAFF | - | 17 | TRBJ1-1 | - | TRBV19
TGTGCCAGCAGTTACTCGACGGTCGGGGAGGGCTATGGCTACACCTTC | CASSYSTVGEGYGYTF | - | 16 | TRBJ1-2 | - | TRBV6-5
TGTGCCAGCAGCTTGGTAGGGGGAAATCAGCCCCAGCATTTT | CASSLVGGNQPQHF | - | 14 | TRBJ1-5 | - | TRBV5-6
TGTGCCAGCAGCTTAGCTCAGCCAGGCTACAATGAGCAGTTCTTC | CASSLAQPGYNEQFF | - | 15 | TRBJ2-1 | - | TRBV7-6